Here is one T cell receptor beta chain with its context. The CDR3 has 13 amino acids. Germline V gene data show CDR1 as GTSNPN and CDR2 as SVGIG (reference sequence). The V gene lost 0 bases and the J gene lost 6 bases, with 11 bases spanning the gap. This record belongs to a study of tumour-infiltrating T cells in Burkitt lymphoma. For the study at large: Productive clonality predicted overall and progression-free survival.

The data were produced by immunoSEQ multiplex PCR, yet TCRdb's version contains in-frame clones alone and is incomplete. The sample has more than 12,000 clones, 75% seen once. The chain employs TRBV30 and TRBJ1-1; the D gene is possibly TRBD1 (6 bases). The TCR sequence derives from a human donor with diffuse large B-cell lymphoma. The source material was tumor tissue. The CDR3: CAWSVQGWPEAFF. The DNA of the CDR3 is TGTGCCTGGAGTGTACAGGGTTGGCCTGAAGCTTTCTTT.